The clone carrying this TCR beta chain was found a few times. TCRdb itself ran the 5' RACE reads through MiXCR, one entry per CDR3 protein. The sample lists 400,000 to 500,000 distinct CDR3 sequences, approximately 17% occurring once. These data come from a study of identical twins. The V gene's germline CDR1 is SGHVS and CDR2 FQNEAQ. The V segment lost 6 bases and the J segment 0 bases; nucleotides outside the gene matches: 9. The CDR3 runs 17 residues. Input material: naive T cells sorted from blood. This chain connects TRBV7-8 to TRBJ2-1; 9 bases line up with TRBD2. The receptor was isolated from a man between 50 and 59 years old in good health. CDR3 DNA sequence: TGTGCCAGCAGGGGTAGCGGGGGCTTCGGCTCCTACAATGAGCAGTTCTTC. Translated: CASRGSGGFGSYNEQFF.